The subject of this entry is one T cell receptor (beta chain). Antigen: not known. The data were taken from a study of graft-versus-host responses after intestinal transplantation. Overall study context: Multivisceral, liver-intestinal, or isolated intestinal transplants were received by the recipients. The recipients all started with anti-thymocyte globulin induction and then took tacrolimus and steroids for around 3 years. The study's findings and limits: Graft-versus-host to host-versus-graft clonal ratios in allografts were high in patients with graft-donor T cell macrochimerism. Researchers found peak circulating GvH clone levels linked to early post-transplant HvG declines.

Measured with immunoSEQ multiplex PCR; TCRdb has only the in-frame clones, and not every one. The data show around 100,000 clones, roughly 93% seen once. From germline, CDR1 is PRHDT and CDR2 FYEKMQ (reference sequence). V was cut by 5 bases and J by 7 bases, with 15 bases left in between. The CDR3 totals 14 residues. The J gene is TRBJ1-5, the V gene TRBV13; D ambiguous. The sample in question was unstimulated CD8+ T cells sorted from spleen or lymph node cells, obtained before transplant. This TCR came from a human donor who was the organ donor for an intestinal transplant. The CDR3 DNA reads TGTGCCAGCAGCGGGCCCGGCCGAGGGCAGCCCCAGCATTTT. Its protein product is CASSGPGRGQPQHF.